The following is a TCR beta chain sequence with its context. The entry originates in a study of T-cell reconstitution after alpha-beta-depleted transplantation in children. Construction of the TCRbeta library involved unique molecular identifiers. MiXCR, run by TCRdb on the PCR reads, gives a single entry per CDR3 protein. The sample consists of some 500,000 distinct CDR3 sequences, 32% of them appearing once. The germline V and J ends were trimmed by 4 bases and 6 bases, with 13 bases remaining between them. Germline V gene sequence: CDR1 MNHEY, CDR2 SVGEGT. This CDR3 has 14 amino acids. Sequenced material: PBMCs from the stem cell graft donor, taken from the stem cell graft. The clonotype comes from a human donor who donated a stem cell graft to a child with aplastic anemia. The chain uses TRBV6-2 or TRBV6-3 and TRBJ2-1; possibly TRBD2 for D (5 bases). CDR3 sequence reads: CASSSRGILNEQFF. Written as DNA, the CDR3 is TGTGCCAGCAGTTCGAGAGGGATTCTCAATGAGCAGTTCTTC.